This T cell receptor beta chain emerged from a study of CD8 T cells in Susac syndrome. Random-hexamer reverse transcription was applied to about 0.5 to 1 ug RNA. It was immunoSEQ multiplex PCR that amplified TCR beta CDR3 across 54 Vbeta and 13 Jbeta. TCRdb independently ran MiXCR on the immunoSEQ multiplex PCR reads; one entry per CDR3 protein. The sample carries some 190,000 distinct CDR3 sequences, approximately 94% recorded once. V gave up 6 bases and J gave up 4 bases, with 15 bases separating them. The germline gives CDR1 SGHVS, CDR2 FQNEAQ. This CDR3 has 15 residues. This sequence originates from a human donor with Susac syndrome. The specimen was CD4+ T cells from PBMCs. This chain joins TRBV7-8 and TRBJ2-2, with TRBD1 as a possible D gene (6 bases). In nucleotides, the CDR3 is TGTGCCAGCAGGTTTATTCAAGGGGGCACCGGGGAGCTGTTTTTT. Protein sequence: CASRFIQGGTGELFF.